This TCR beta chain derives from a study of cytomegalovirus exposure and HLA in healthy donors. On the study more broadly: Earlier, 117 million unique TCR beta sequences were recovered from about 200 million T cells by an analysis. Unique TCRs from HLA-typed donors, about 85 million of them, were held in an early data release. General study points: A missense DCLRE1C variant was associated with V- and J-gene trimming of TCR beta chains in a later analysis, and an independent cohort replicated the association.

Whereas donors were nominally healthy upon sampling, unrecorded immune exposures were probable. The PCR employed 60 Vbeta primers together with 13 Jbeta primers. Method: immunoSEQ multiplex PCR; TCRdb's copy keeps in-frame clones and lacks some. This table holds about 130,000 clones, around 80% found once. The germline V gene encodes CDR1 SGHTA and CDR2 FQGTGA. J gave up 0 bases and V 5 bases, and 5 bases lay outside the gene matches. This CDR3 is built from 15 residues. This clone has a single count. The antigen is unknown. This clonotype was sampled from a man aged 18 to 30 in good health and CMV-seronegative. The gene calls are TRBV7-3 and TRBJ2-3; TRBD2 matches 7 bases. The source material was PBMCs. CDR3 protein: CASSPNSGSTDTQYF. The CDR3 region has the DNA TGTGCCAGCAGCCCCAATAGCGGGAGCACAGATACGCAGTATTTT.